These 13 T cell receptor beta chains were sequenced from one sample in a study of CD8 T cells in ankylosing spondylitis. Findings and caveats of the study: What seemed typical of ankylosing spondylitis blood was a TCR beta motif built from 8 or 9 highly homologous variants.

No antigen has been assigned to these receptors. MiXCR, applied by TCRdb to the 5' RACE reads, yields one record per CDR3 protein. The profile shows around 430,000 distinct CDR3 sequences, about a sixth of them singletons. Sequenced sample: blood, either unsorted or a sorted T cell fraction (not recorded which). These receptors were collected from a male donor with ankylosing spondylitis.

This clonotype appeared many times. The V call is TRBV20-1, the J call TRBJ1-6, with D maybe TRBD1 (5 bases). Trimming stripped 1 base from V and 4 bases from J, with 8 bases between. Germline V gene lookup returns CDR1 DFQATT and CDR2 SNEGSKA (reference sequence). The CDR3 totals 14 residues. CDR3 in DNA: TGCAGTGCTAGAGTAGGGGTTTATAATTCACCCCTCCACTTT. Translating gives CSARVGVYNSPLHF.

Concerning this clonotype: It may be a read error: a sequence one base away is much more abundant. This chain links TRBV5-1 with TRBJ1-2; 7 nucleotides align to TRBD1. The CDR3 consists of 14 residues. CDR1 and CDR2 from the germline V gene are SGHRS and YFSETQ. In DNA form, the CDR3 reads TGCGCCTGCAGCCCAGGGACAGATGCCTATGGCTACACCTTC. Protein sequence: CACSPGTDAYGYTF. The whole variable domain, filled in from reference TRBV5-1 and TRBJ1-2, reads KAGVTQTPRYLIKTRGQQVTLSCSPISGHRSVSWYQQTPGQGLQFLFEYFSETQRNKGNFPGRFSGRQFSNSRSEMNVSTLELGDSALYLCACSPGTDAYGYTFGSGTRLTVV.

V gene TRBV9 combines with J gene TRBJ1-6; the match to TRBD1 covers 7 bases. Germline loops: CDR1 SGDLS, CDR2 YYNGEE. J lost 5 bases, V lost 3 bases, and 5 bases had no gene match. The CDR3 contains 15 residues. The CDR3 bases are TGTGCCAGCAGCGCACCCGGGACAGATAATTCACCCCTCCACTTT. It codes for CASSAPGTDNSPLHF.

The chain links TRBV7-3 to TRBJ1-6; the D gene is possibly TRBD1 (6 bases). The CDR3 covers 15 residues. The germline V and J ends were trimmed by 5 bases and 2 bases, with 10 bases remaining between them. Looked up from germline, CDR1 is SGHTA and CDR2 is FQGTGA. The CDR3 spells CASSQTGAYNSPLHF. DNA of the CDR3: TGTGCCAGCAGCCAGACAGGAGCCTATAATTCACCCCTCCACTTT.

CDR3 region: CASSQGLGENYEQYF. CDR3 DNA: TGTGCCAGCAGCCAAGGACTCGGAGAAAACTACGAGCAGTACTTC. The rearrangement links TRBV14 to TRBJ2-7; D is uncertain. This CDR3 is built from 15 residues. V lost 1 base and J lost 3, with 13 bases in between. Germline V gene data show CDR1 as SGHDN and CDR2 as FVKESK.

This clonotype has only a few counts. The chain links TRBV5-1 to TRBJ1-2; D gene uncertain. Germline assignment: CDR1 SGHRS and CDR2 YFSETQ. The CDR3 is 15 residues long. The V end was cut by 3 bases, the J end by 8 bases, with 20 bases between. In DNA, the CDR3 is TGCGCCAGCAGCTCGGGATGGAGAGAGGTGGGAGGCTACACCTTC. Translated, it gives CASSSGWREVGGYTF.

V and J are TRBV7-9 and TRBJ2-7; 8 bases map to TRBD1. This CDR3 has 15 amino acids. The trim removed 4 bases at V and 1 base at J, leaving 6 bases unmatched. In germline, CDR1 is SEHNR, CDR2 FQNEAQ (reference sequence). Written as DNA, the CDR3 is TGTGCCAGCAGCTCCGGGACAGGCACTTCCTACGAGCAGTACTTC. Translation: CASSSGTGTSYEQYF.

This clonotype was seen a handful of times. J is TRBJ2-7 and V is TRBV29-1; 9 bases line up with TRBD1. This CDR3 has 12 residues. With 7 bases clipped from V and 5 bases from J, the junction kept 6 bases outside the gene matches. Germline assignment: CDR1 SQVTM and CDR2 ANQGSEA. CDR3 nucleotides: TGCAGCGCCCGGGACAGGGTCCACGAGCAGTACTTC. Amino acid sequence: CSARDRVHEQYF.

The rearrangement uses TRBV15 and TRBJ2-4, with TRBD1 as a possible D gene (5 bases). CDR3 length: 17 amino acids. Germline loops: CDR1 LNHNV, CDR2 YYDKDF (reference sequence). V lost 1 base to trimming and J lost 1 base, with 14 bases between them. This CDR3 reads CATSRVSKGPAKNIQYF. The CDR3 DNA reads TGTGCCACCAGCAGAGTTTCCAAGGGGCCGGCCAAAAACATTCAGTACTTC.

The genes are TRBV7-9 and TRBJ2-5, with a tentative D call TRBD2 (5 bases). V lost 5 bases and J lost 5, with 18 bases in between. The CDR3 length is 15 residues. Germline lookup yields CDR1 SEHNR and CDR2 FQNEAQ (reference sequence). CDR3 coding DNA: TGTGCCAGCAGCAATCATGGACTGGGAAGGGAGACCCAGTACTTC. Protein product: CASSNHGLGRETQYF.

This clonotype has a handful of counts. The rearrangement joins TRBV20-1 to TRBJ2-3, with a weak D call TRBD1 (5 bases). V lost 6 bases and J 6 bases, leaving 13 bases between the germline ends. Germline V gene sequence: CDR1 DFQATT, CDR2 SNEGSKA (reference sequence). CDR3 length: 12 residues. CDR3 region: CSAFGAGDTQYF. The CDR3 DNA is TGCAGTGCATTTGGGGCAGGGGATACGCAGTATTTT.

This clonotype has only a few counts. The genes are TRBV6-5 and TRBJ2-2, with D perhaps assigned TRBD1 or TRBD2 (5 bases each). Germline V lookup: CDR1 MNHEY, CDR2 SVGAGI. V was pared by 0 bases and J by 2 bases, with 10 bases between. The CDR3 is 16 residues long. For the CDR3, the DNA is TGTGCCAGCAGTTACTCATGGGACGGCAACACCGGGGAGCTGTTTTTT. It yields the protein CASSYSWDGNTGELFF.

This clonotype was observed at least ten times. The chain couples TRBV20-1 to TRBJ1-4; D possibly corresponds to TRBD1 (5 bases). Germline CDR1 and CDR2: DFQATT and SNEGSKA (reference sequence). This CDR3 has 13 residues. The V end lost 0 bases, the J end lost 6 bases, and 8 bases lay between the germline ends. CDR3 sequence (DNA): TGCAGTGCTAGAGAGGGGGTCGATGAAAAACTGTTTTTT. Amino acid sequence: CSAREGVDEKLFF.